These 32 T cell receptor beta chains were sequenced from one sample in a study of OX40 agonist ivuxolimab in advanced cancers. Only in-frame clones appear in the TCRdb table, and some are missing; sequencing was by immunoSEQ multiplex PCR. The sample shows 14,000 or so clones, roughly 79% of them seen only once. The specimen was CD4+ or CD8+ T cells sorted from blood, collected in a trial of the OX40 agonist ivuxolimab. The receptor set was obtained from an adult with an advanced solid tumor such as melanoma, head and neck, liver or kidney cancer.

CDR3 DNA: TGTGCCAGCAGCTTCGGCAGCGGGTATGAGCAGTTCTTC. Encoded protein: CASSFGSGYEQFF. The rearrangement uses TRBV5-6 and TRBJ2-1; maybe TRBD2 (6 bases). V was cut by 2 bases and J by 8 bases, with 11 bases left in between. Germline assignment: CDR1 SGHDT and CDR2 YYEEEE. This CDR3 spans 13 amino acids.

The chain carries TRBV25-1 and TRBJ2-1; the D is unclear. V was clipped by 5 bases and J by 9 bases, with 8 bases between them. The CDR3 has 11 residues. Germline V gene lookup returns CDR1 MGHDK and CDR2 SYGVNS. The DNA for the CDR3 is TGTGCCAGCAGTTACGTGGCTGAGCAGTTCTTC. Its translation: CASSYVAEQFF.

The V and J genes are TRBV19 and TRBJ2-3, with TRBD2 as a possible D gene (6 bases). There are 16 residues in the CDR3. CDR1 is LNHDA and CDR2 is SQIVND in the germline V gene (reference sequence). The V end lost 5 bases, the J end lost 6 bases, and 21 bases lay between the germline ends. The CDR3 loop reads CASSSEAGPLNDTQYF. The CDR3 DNA follows: TGTGCCAGTAGTTCCGAGGCGGGGCCCCTAAACGATACGCAGTATTTT.

This chain joins TRBV9 and TRBJ2-7; 11 nucleotides align to TRBD1. Per the germline V gene, CDR1 is SGDLS and CDR2 is YYNGEE. V dropped 2 bases and J dropped 5; count of bases not matched to a gene: 3. This CDR3 has 14 residues. CDR3 amino acids: CASSVGQGADEQYF. The CDR3 bases are TGTGCCAGCAGCGTCGGACAGGGGGCCGACGAGCAGTACTTC.

The gene calls are TRBV28 and TRBJ2-7; TRBD1 aligns across 7 bases. CDR1 and CDR2 (germline): MDHEN, SYDVKM. Germline trimming cut 8 bases from V and 0 bases from J; bases unmatched to any gene: 4. CDR3 length: 13 amino acids. Written as DNA, the CDR3 is TGTGCCAGCGAGGGGGACAGCTCCTACGAGCAGTACTTC. Residues: CASEGDSSYEQYF.

CDR3 nucleotides: TGTGCCAGCAGCGTCCAGGGGAACACTGAAGCTTTCTTT. Amino acid sequence: CASSVQGNTEAFF. The V gene is TRBV7-2, the J gene TRBJ1-1; TRBD1 is a possible D gene (5 bases). The CDR3 extends over 13 amino acids. Trimming stripped 5 bases from V and 1 base from J, with 8 bases between. Germline loops: CDR1 SGHTA, CDR2 FQGNSA.

The rearrangement links TRBV28 to TRBJ1-2; a possible D gene is TRBD1 (5 bases). The CDR3 has 14 amino acids. In germline, CDR1 is MDHEN, CDR2 SYDVKM. V lost 3 bases to trimming and J lost 4 bases, with 12 bases between them. The CDR3 here is CASSFFRGGYGYTF. As DNA, the CDR3 is TGTGCCAGCAGTTTTTTTAGGGGAGGCTATGGCTACACCTTC.

This clone is a singleton in its sample. The CDR3 DNA reads as TGTGCCAGTTCCCGGGACCCCCTGGCTATTCTAAACACCGGGGAGCTGTTTTTT. It encodes CASSRDPLAILNTGELFF. The V and J genes are TRBV28 and TRBJ2-2; D possibly uses TRBD1 or TRBD2 (5 bases each). CDR3 length: 18 amino acids. V was shortened by 9 bases and J by 2 bases, with 25 bases between the two germline ends. Germline CDR1 reads MDHEN; CDR2 reads SYDVKM.

The chain joins TRBV19 to TRBJ2-7; the D gene is possibly TRBD2 (5 bases). CDR3 length: 14 amino acids. Germline assignment: CDR1 LNHDA and CDR2 SQIVND (reference sequence). The ends were cut back, 5 bases at V and 0 bases at J, with 11 bases in the middle. This CDR3 reads CASSPGSSSYEQYF. CDR3 nucleotides: TGTGCCAGTAGTCCGGGATCGAGCTCCTACGAGCAGTACTTC.

The chain uses TRBV7-3 and TRBJ2-2; the D gene is possibly TRBD2 (5 bases). V gave up 5 bases and J gave up 6 bases, with 13 bases separating them. This CDR3 comprises 14 residues. Looked up from germline, CDR1 is SGHTA and CDR2 is FQGTGA. The chain's CDR3 is CASSQLGTAGELFF. CDR3 DNA: TGTGCCAGCAGCCAACTAGGAACGGCCGGGGAGCTGTTTTTT.

CDR3 DNA: TGTGCCAGCAGTTACACGGACTCCGCCAATGAGCAGTTCTTC. This encodes CASSYTDSANEQFF. V and J are TRBV6-5 and TRBJ2-1; possibly TRBD2 for D (5 bases). This CDR3 is 14 amino acids long. Germline assignment: CDR1 MNHEY and CDR2 SVGAGI. Trimming took 2 bases from V and 6 from J, leaving 11 bases between them.

The V call is TRBV4-3, the J call TRBJ1-3; TRBD1 is a possible D gene (6 bases). The germline gives CDR1 LGHNA, CDR2 YSLEER. The CDR3 runs 16 residues. V was cut by 0 bases and J by 2 bases, with 11 bases left in between. The CDR3 bases are TGCGCCAGCAGCCAAGATGAGGGGGGGACTGGAAACACCATATATTTT. As protein: CASSQDEGGTGNTIYF.

The chain links TRBV4-1 to TRBJ2-5, with no clear D. The V gene's germline CDR1 is MGHRA and CDR2 YSYEKL. The V gene lost 4 bases and the J gene lost 0 bases, with 6 bases spanning the gap. The CDR3 covers 13 residues. The CDR3 is CASSPPHQETQYF. The CDR3, as DNA: TGCGCCAGCAGCCCGCCCCACCAAGAGACCCAGTACTTC.

This clone came up once. The rearrangement links TRBV7-9 to TRBJ2-1; 9 bases align to TRBD1. Germline V gene sequence: CDR1 SEHNR, CDR2 FQNEAQ (reference sequence). The CDR3 is made up of 15 amino acids. V gave up 1 base and J gave up 9 bases; unmatched junction bases: 7. For the CDR3, the DNA is TGTGCCAGCAGCTTAGTGGGACAGGGTCCGGGTGAGCAGTTCTTC. It yields the protein CASSLVGQGPGEQFF. Based on the CDR3 plus reference TRBV7-9 and TRBJ2-1, the full variable domain is DTGVSQNPRHKITKRGQNVTFRCDPISEHNRLYWYRQTLGQGPEFLTYFQNEAQLEKSRLLSDRFSAERPKGSFSTLEIQRTEQGDSAMYLCASSLVGQGPGEQFFGPGTRLTVL.

Details on this clone: Distinct nucleotide sequences in the sample also encode this CDR3. This chain joins TRBV11-2 and TRBJ2-3; no clear D gene. The CDR3 runs to 12 residues. V was pared by 3 bases and J by 1 base, with 2 bases between. Germline V gives CDR1 SGHAT, CDR2 FQNNGV. DNA of the CDR3: TGTGCCAGCAGCTTGGGCACAGATACGCAGTATTTT. Translation: CASSLGTDTQYF.

This clone was seen a single time. The chain combines TRBV28 with TRBJ2-1; D perhaps matches TRBD1 (6 bases). Trimming removed 3 bases at V and 4 bases at J, with 7 bases between. This CDR3 has 13 amino acids. The V gene's germline CDR1 is MDHEN and CDR2 SYDVKM. In nucleotides, the CDR3 is TGTGCCAGCAGTTTCAGGGGATACAATGAGCAGTTCTTC. As protein: CASSFRGYNEQFF.

Sample share makes this clone medium-sized (0.01 to 0.1%). The chain joins TRBV19 to TRBJ1-5; D uncertain. The CDR3 sequence is 14 residues long. V shed 4 bases and J shed 0 bases, with 7 bases lying between them. Looked up from germline, CDR1 is LNHDA and CDR2 is SQIVND (reference sequence). CDR3 sequence: CASSTDYSNQPQHF. CDR3 DNA sequence: TGTGCCAGTAGTACTGATTATAGCAATCAGCCCCAGCATTTT.

Of note for this clone: At one of its ends the junction is not consistent with the germline gene, which may arise from a read error. V usage is TRBV6-1 and J usage is TRBJ2-1; maybe TRBD2 (6 bases). Germline V gene sequence: CDR1 MNHNS, CDR2 SASEGT. This CDR3 has 17 amino acids. CDR3 bases: TGTGCCAGCAGAGAAGCGGGTACTAGCTCCTCCTACAATGAGCAGTTCTTC. It encodes CASREAGTSSSYNEQFF.

CDR3 in amino acids: CASRREANYGYTF. DNA of the CDR3: TGTGCCAGCAGGAGGGAAGCTAACTATGGCTACACCTTC. The chain joins TRBV7-9 to TRBJ1-2; the D is unclear. V lost 6 bases, J lost 0 bases, and 8 bases lay in between. The CDR3 is 13 residues long. Germline-derived CDR1 and CDR2 are SEHNR and FQNEAQ (reference sequence).

The genes are TRBV19 and TRBJ1-2; 7 nucleotides line up with TRBD1. The trim removed 6 bases at V and 5 bases at J, leaving 12 bases unmatched. The CDR3 is 15 amino acids. The germline gives CDR1 LNHDA, CDR2 SQIVND (reference sequence). The CDR3 DNA reads as TGTGCCAGTAGCCTCGGAGGGGGCCGAATTTATGGCTACACCTTC. Encoded protein: CASSLGGGRIYGYTF.

V is TRBV6-5 and J is TRBJ2-3, with unresolved D. Germline CDR1 and CDR2: MNHEY and SVGAGI. Trimming took 4 bases from V and 0 from J, leaving 11 bases between them. The CDR3 sequence is 15 residues long. In nucleotides, the CDR3 is TGTGCCAGCAGTTGGCGATACCCTAGCACAGATACGCAGTATTTT. Translation: CASSWRYPSTDTQYF.

The chain links TRBV19 to TRBJ2-3; D perhaps matches TRBD1 (6 bases). Trimming shortened V by 3 bases and J by 4 bases, and 11 bases separated the two germline ends. The length of the CDR3 is 14 residues. Per germline, CDR1 LNHDA and CDR2 SQIVND (reference sequence). The CDR3 nucleotides read TGTGCCAGTAGTATTCACTCAGGGGCAGATACGCAGTATTTT. Its protein product is CASSIHSGADTQYF.

In its sample, this clone was seen once. This chain links TRBV28 with TRBJ1-2; TRBD1 might be the D (6 bases). This CDR3 spans 14 amino acids. The germline gives CDR1 MDHEN, CDR2 SYDVKM. V lost 3 bases and J 2 bases, leaving 10 bases between the germline ends. The CDR3: CASSLGGQNYGYTF. The DNA of the CDR3 is TGTGCCAGCAGTTTGGGGGGGCAGAACTATGGCTACACCTTC.

This chain uses TRBV27 with TRBJ1-4; 8 bases match TRBD1. This CDR3 has 14 amino acids. Germline V lookup: CDR1 MNHEY, CDR2 SMNVEV (reference sequence). V dropped 11 bases and J dropped 1; count of bases not matched to a gene: 6. The CDR3 region is CAVGRGLTNEKLFF. Written as DNA, the CDR3 is TGTGCCGTCGGCAGGGGGCTAACTAATGAAAAACTGTTTTTT.

The chain employs TRBV11-2 and TRBJ2-1; 9 nucleotides align to TRBD1. This CDR3 has 14 amino acids. CDR1 and CDR2 from the germline V gene are SGHAT and FQNNGV. V lost 3 bases to trimming and J lost 6 bases; unmatched junction nucleotides: 3. The CDR3 loop is CASSFDRGGNEQFF. The CDR3 nucleotides read TGTGCCAGCAGCTTTGACAGGGGGGGCAATGAGCAGTTCTTC.

The V gene is TRBV4-3, the J gene TRBJ2-3; 7 bases map to TRBD2. Germline lookup yields CDR1 LGHNA and CDR2 YSLEER. V lost 0 bases, J lost 5 bases, and 5 bases stayed unmatched. The CDR3 runs 15 residues. The CDR3 here is CASSQDERGGDTQYF. Written as DNA, the CDR3 is TGCGCCAGCAGCCAAGATGAGCGGGGAGGAGATACGCAGTATTTT.

This clone has just a few counts. This chain uses TRBV10-3 with TRBJ2-7; D is unclear. The CDR3 totals 13 residues. The germline CDR1 and CDR2 sequences are ENHRY and SYGVKD. V dropped 0 bases and J dropped 7 bases, with 10 bases sitting between them. CDR3 DNA: TGTGCCATCAGTGAGTCGGGCGAAGAAGAGCAGTACTTC. Protein product: CAISESGEEEQYF.

The chain recombines TRBV11-2 with TRBJ2-7, with D possibly matching TRBD1 (6 bases). The V end lost 0 bases, the J end lost 4 bases, and 13 bases lay between the germline ends. The CDR3 consists of 15 residues. Germline V gene lookup returns CDR1 SGHAT and CDR2 FQNNGV. The CDR3 coding sequence is TGTGCCAGCAGCTTAGACGGTGACAGGTTTTACGAGCAGTACTTC. This encodes CASSLDGDRFYEQYF.

The chain employs TRBV27 and TRBJ1-5, with D tentatively TRBD1 (5 bases). The germline gives CDR1 MNHEY, CDR2 SMNVEV (reference sequence). The V gene lost 2 bases and the J gene lost 6 bases, with 11 bases spanning the gap. The CDR3 is made up of 14 amino acids. In nucleotides, the CDR3 is TGTGCCAGCAGTTTAGGAGGGACGGGTCAGCCCCAGCATTTT. It is translated as CASSLGGTGQPQHF.

The rearrangement links TRBV4-1 to TRBJ2-1; 10 nucleotides agree with TRBD2. Germline V gene data show CDR1 as MGHRA and CDR2 as YSYEKL. The CDR3 has 15 amino acids. The V gene end was trimmed by 0 bases and the J gene end by 12 bases; junction bases not matched to a gene: 8. The CDR3 sequence is CASSQDRAGGPRQFF. The CDR3 DNA follows: TGCGCCAGCAGCCAAGACCGAGCGGGGGGGCCACGGCAGTTCTTC.

The table lists this clone with a few counts. CDR3 DNA sequence: TGCGCCAGCAGCCAAGATTTTTCAGGGGGTTGGACAGATACGCAGTATTTT. Translating gives CASSQDFSGGWTDTQYF. The chain couples TRBV4-1 to TRBJ2-3; 7 bases match TRBD1. The CDR3 covers 17 residues. The ends lost 0 bases at V and 3 bases at J; junction bases unmatched: 9. Germline V gene sequence: CDR1 MGHRA, CDR2 YSYEKL.

The chain couples TRBV15 to TRBJ1-4, with unresolved D. V was shortened by 3 bases and J by 6 bases, with 11 bases between the two germline ends. The germline gives CDR1 LNHNV, CDR2 YYDKDF (reference sequence). CDR3 length: 14 residues. CDR3 in amino acids: CATSSTGSYEKLFF. CDR3 nucleotide sequence: TGTGCCACCAGCAGTACCGGGTCGTATGAAAAACTGTTTTTT.